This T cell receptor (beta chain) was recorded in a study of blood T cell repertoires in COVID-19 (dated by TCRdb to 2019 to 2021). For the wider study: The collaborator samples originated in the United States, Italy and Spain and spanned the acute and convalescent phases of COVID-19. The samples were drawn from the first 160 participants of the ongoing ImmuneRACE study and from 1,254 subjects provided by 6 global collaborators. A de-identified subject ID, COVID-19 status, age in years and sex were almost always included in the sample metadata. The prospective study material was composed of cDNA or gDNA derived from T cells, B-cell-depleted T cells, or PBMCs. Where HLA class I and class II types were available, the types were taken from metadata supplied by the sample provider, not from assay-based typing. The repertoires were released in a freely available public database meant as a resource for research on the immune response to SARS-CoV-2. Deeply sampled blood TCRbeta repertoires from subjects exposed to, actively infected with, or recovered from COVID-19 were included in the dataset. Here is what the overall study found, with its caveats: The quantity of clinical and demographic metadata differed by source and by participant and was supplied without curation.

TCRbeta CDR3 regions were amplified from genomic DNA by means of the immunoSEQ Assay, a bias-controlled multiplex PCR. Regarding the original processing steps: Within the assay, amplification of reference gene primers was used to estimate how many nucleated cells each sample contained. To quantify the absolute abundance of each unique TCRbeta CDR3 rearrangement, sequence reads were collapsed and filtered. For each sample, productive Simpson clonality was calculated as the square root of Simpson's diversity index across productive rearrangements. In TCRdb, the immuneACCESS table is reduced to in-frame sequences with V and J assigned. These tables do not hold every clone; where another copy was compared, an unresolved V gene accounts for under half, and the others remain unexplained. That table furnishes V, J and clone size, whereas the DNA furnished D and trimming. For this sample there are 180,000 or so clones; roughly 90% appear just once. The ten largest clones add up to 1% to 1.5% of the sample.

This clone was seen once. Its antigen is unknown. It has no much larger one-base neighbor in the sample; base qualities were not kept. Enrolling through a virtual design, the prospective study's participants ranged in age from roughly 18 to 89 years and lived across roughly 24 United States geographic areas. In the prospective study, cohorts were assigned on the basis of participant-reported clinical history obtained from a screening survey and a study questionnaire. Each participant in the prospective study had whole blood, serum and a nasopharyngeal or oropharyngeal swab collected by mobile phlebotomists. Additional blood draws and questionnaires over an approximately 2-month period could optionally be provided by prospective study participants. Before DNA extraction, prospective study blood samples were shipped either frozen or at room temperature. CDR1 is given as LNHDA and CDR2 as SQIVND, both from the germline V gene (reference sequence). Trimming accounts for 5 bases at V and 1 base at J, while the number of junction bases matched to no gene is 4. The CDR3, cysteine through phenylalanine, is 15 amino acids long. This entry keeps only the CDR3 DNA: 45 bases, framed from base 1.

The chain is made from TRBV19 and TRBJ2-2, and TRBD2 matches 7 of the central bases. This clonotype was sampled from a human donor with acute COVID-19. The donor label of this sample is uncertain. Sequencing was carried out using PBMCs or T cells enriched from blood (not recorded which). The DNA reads TGTGCCAGTAGTCGGGGGGTGAGGAACACCGGGGAGCTGTTTTTT. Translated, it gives CASSRGVRNTGELFF.